The 31 T cell receptor beta chains below were found in one sample sequenced in a study of sequential checkpoint blockade in melanoma. The treatment denotes: randomized to nivolumab then ipilimumab (arm A) or the reverse (arm B). Clones were read by immunoSEQ multiplex PCR, and TCRdb kept only the in-frame ones, dropping some. This table holds more than 10,000 clones, around 79% found once. Sequences were derived from CD8+ T cells sorted from blood (inferred from file names), sampled from a patient given nivolumab and ipilimumab in sequence. The receptors derive from a human donor with melanoma.

This chain links TRBV6-5 with TRBJ2-5; 8 bases agree with TRBD2. The CDR3 is made up of 14 amino acids. The germline CDR1 and CDR2 sequences are MNHEY and SVGAGI. V gave up 7 bases and J gave up 5 bases; unmatched junction bases: 9. In nucleotides, the CDR3 is TGTGCCAGCATCCACCGGGAGGGGGGCGAGACCCAGTACTTC. As protein: CASIHREGGETQYF.

The genes are TRBV25-1 and TRBJ2-3, with 8 bases that match TRBD1. With V trimmed by 3 bases and J by 2 bases, 4 bases remained unmatched. This CDR3 region has 15 residues. In germline, CDR1 is MGHDK, CDR2 SYGVNS. The CDR3 region is CASSEGTGDTDTQYF. Written as DNA, the CDR3 is TGTGCCAGCAGTGAGGGGACAGGAGACACAGATACGCAGTATTTT.

The rearrangement links TRBV29-1 to TRBJ1-1, with D tentatively TRBD1 (5 bases). Trimming left V 4 bases short and J 6 bases short, with 12 bases between. Germline V lookup: CDR1 SQVTM, CDR2 ANQGSEA. The length of the CDR3 is 12 residues. CDR3: CSVAGREAEAFF. CDR3 DNA: TGCAGCGTTGCAGGGAGGGAGGCTGAAGCTTTCTTT.

The rearrangement links TRBV15 to TRBJ1-2; TRBD1 aligns across 7 bases. Trimming removed 3 bases from V and 0 bases from J; junction bases left unmatched: 1. Germline CDR1 is LNHNV and CDR2 is YYDKDF (reference sequence). The CDR3 covers 14 residues. CDR3 in DNA: TGTGCCACCAGCAGCGGGACAGCTAACTATGGCTACACCTTC. This sequence encodes CATSSGTANYGYTF.

A single count supports this clone. The CDR3 here is CALPGETGANVLTF. Here the CDR3 DNA reads TGTGCCCTCCCAGGGGAAACTGGGGCCAACGTCCTGACTTTC. V gene TRBV6-4 combines with J gene TRBJ2-6; TRBD1 might be the D (6 bases). The V end was cut by 11 bases, the J end by 2 bases, with 13 bases between. CDR1 is MRHNA, CDR2 SNTAGT, per germline. The CDR3 runs to 14 residues.

The chain has TRBV6-4 and TRBJ2-6, with D unresolved. CDR3 length: 15 residues. Germline CDR1 reads MRHNA; CDR2 reads SNTAGT. Trimming cost V 5 bases and J 0 bases, with 8 bases left between them. The CDR3 protein is CASSTGSSGANVLTF. In nucleotides, the CDR3 is TGTGCCAGCAGTACTGGTTCCTCTGGGGCCAACGTCCTGACTTTC.

This chain joins TRBV28 and TRBJ1-1; TRBD1 matches at 7 bases. Germline CDR1 is MDHEN and CDR2 is SYDVKM. CDR3 size: 14 residues. Trimming took 5 bases from V and 5 from J; bases not matched to a gene: 8. The CDR3 DNA reads as TGTGCCAGCAGTCCGATCGAGACAGGGACTGAAGCTTTCTTT. Translation gives CASSPIETGTEAFF.

This clone occurred a few times. The chain links TRBV9 to TRBJ2-5; 10 bases fit TRBD2. J lost 0 bases, V lost 0 bases, and 8 bases had no gene match. The CDR3 extends over 18 amino acids. Per the germline V gene, CDR1 is SGDLS and CDR2 is YYNGEE. The CDR3 bases are TGTGCCAGCAGCGTAGAGACCCTTAGCGGGGGGTACCAAGAGACCCAGTACTTC. It encodes CASSVETLSGGYQETQYF.

This clone was seen a few times. A read error is the likely source, as a far larger clone sits one nucleotide away. Other DNA variants within this sample encode the same CDR3. The chain joins TRBV5-6 to TRBJ1-3; D remains ambiguous. CDR1 is SGHDT and CDR2 is YYEEEE in the germline V gene. The CDR3 has 11 amino acids. The CDR3 loop is CASTLLNTIYF. The CDR3 region has the DNA TGTGCCAGCACCTTGCTCAACACCATATATTTT.

This clone was counted a single time. The chain uses TRBV14 and TRBJ2-5; 8 nucleotides line up with TRBD2. CDR1 is SGHDN, CDR2 FVKESK, per germline. The CDR3 has 17 residues. The junction had 7 bases not matched to a gene; V was cut back by 0 bases and J by 1 base. CDR3 sequence reads: CASSQDIAGTIQETQYF. The CDR3 DNA reads TGTGCCAGCAGCCAAGATATAGCGGGGACGATCCAAGAGACCCAGTACTTC.

This clone came up once. This chain joins TRBV19 and TRBJ2-5; no firm D call. The DNA end lines up better with TRBJ2-7; the J call may be wrong. The CDR3 sequence is 11 residues long. The germline gives CDR1 LNHDA, CDR2 SQIVND (reference sequence). The CDR3 is CASSIDYEQYF. The CDR3 nucleotides are TGTGCCAGTAGTATAGACTACGAGCAGTACTTC.

The chain joins TRBV27 to TRBJ2-1; the D is unclear. Germline CDR1 reads MNHEY; CDR2 reads SMNVEV (reference sequence). The CDR3 is made up of 13 amino acids. V was trimmed by 5 bases and J by 3 bases, leaving 8 bases between them. CDR3 sequence reads: CASSLNLYNEQFF. As DNA, the CDR3 is TGTGCCAGCAGTCTAAATCTCTACAATGAGCAGTTCTTC.

The count of this clone is one. DNA for the CDR3: TGTGCCAGCAGTTCCGAGGGGACAGTTTGGCCCCAGCATTTT. Translation gives CASSSEGTVWPQHF. This chain links TRBV6-5 with TRBJ1-5; TRBD1 matches 7 bases. This CDR3 comprises 14 residues. The J segment lost 9 bases and the V segment lost 4 bases, leaving 9 bases of the junction unmatched. Looked up from germline, CDR1 is MNHEY and CDR2 is SVGAGI.

This clone has only a few counts. The chain has TRBV5-1 and TRBJ1-2, with TRBD1 matching over 7 bases. J was trimmed by 4 bases and V by 9 bases; bases with no gene match: 18. CDR3 length: 16 residues. CDR1 and CDR2 from the germline V gene are SGHRS and YFSETQ. CDR3 coding DNA: TGCGCCACCAGGTGGGGGTCGTATGACAGGGTCTATGGCTACACCTTC. Amino acid sequence: CATRWGSYDRVYGYTF.

The J gene is TRBJ2-7, the V gene TRBV6-1; a weak D match, TRBD1 (5 bases). Germline V gene lookup returns CDR1 MNHNS and CDR2 SASEGT. The CDR3 loop spans 14 amino acids. V lost 0 bases and J lost 3, with 9 bases in between. The chain's CDR3 is CASSEAWQGYEQYF. CDR3 in DNA: TGTGCCAGCAGTGAAGCTTGGCAGGGCTACGAGCAGTACTTC.

The V and J genes are TRBV7-9 and TRBJ2-5; D is uncertain. The end of the DNA fits TRBJ2-7 better, so the J call may be wrong. Germline values: CDR1 SEHNR, CDR2 FQNEAQ (reference sequence). The CDR3 has 14 residues. CDR3 protein: CASSPPFASYEQYF. CDR3 sequence (DNA): TGTGCCAGCAGCCCCCCGTTCGCCTCCTACGAGCAGTACTTC.

Remarks on this clone: One junction end does not reproduce the germline sequence, and a read error may be involved. Other DNA variants within this sample encode the same CDR3. This chain uses TRBV15 with TRBJ2-1, with 8 bases matching TRBD2. Per germline, CDR1 LNHNV and CDR2 YYDKDF (reference sequence). CDR3 size: 14 residues. The CDR3 region is CATSRTRGGTEQFF. DNA for the CDR3: TGTGCCACCAGCAGGACCCGGGGGGGCACTGAGCAATTCTTC.

The rearrangement links TRBV27 to TRBJ2-7; 9 nucleotides match TRBD1. The CDR3 loop spans 15 amino acids. Trimming took 6 bases from V and 5 from J; bases not matched to a gene: 11. Per the germline V gene, CDR1 is MNHEY and CDR2 is SMNVEV (reference sequence). The CDR3 is CASSPTGTGSDEQYF. As DNA, the CDR3 is TGTGCCAGCAGCCCAACCGGGACAGGGTCCGACGAGCAGTACTTC.

The chain uses TRBV7-9 and TRBJ1-2; D possibly corresponds to TRBD1 (5 bases). The germline V gene encodes CDR1 SEHNR and CDR2 FQNEAQ (reference sequence). Trimming pared 5 bases from V and 6 bases from J, leaving 16 bases between. There are 14 residues in the CDR3. CDR3 region: CASSPGGEIHGYTF. DNA for the CDR3: TGTGCCAGCAGCCCGGGGGGGGAGATCCATGGCTACACCTTC.

The V gene is TRBV9, the J gene TRBJ1-1, with no clear D. There are 15 residues in the CDR3. The germline V gene has CDR1 SGDLS and CDR2 YYNGEE. The V end was cut by 0 bases, the J end by 5 bases, with 14 bases between. Written as DNA, the CDR3 is TGTGCCAGCAGCGTAGGAATCGGGGTTTGGACTGAAGCTTTCTTT. It yields the protein CASSVGIGVWTEAFF. Combining the CDR3 with reference TRBV9 and TRBJ1-1 gives the whole variable domain DSGVTQTPKHLITATGQRVTLRCSPRSGDLSVYWYQQSLDQGLQFLIQYYNGEERAKGNILERFSAQQFPDLHSELNLSSLELGDSALYFCASSVGIGVWTEAFFGQGTRLTVV.

The CDR3 region is CASSQGTDYEQYF. The CDR3 DNA follows: TGCGCCAGCAGCCAGGGGACAGACTACGAGCAGTACTTC. V and J are TRBV4-1 and TRBJ2-5; 7 bases fit TRBD1. The end of the DNA is better explained by TRBJ2-7, so the J call may be wrong. The germline V gene encodes CDR1 MGHRA and CDR2 YSYEKL. The CDR3 runs 13 residues.

This chain uses TRBV15 with TRBJ2-3; 7 nucleotides match TRBD1. CDR3 length equals 17 residues. J gave up 1 base and V 2 bases, and 9 bases lay outside the gene matches. The germline V gene encodes CDR1 LNHNV and CDR2 YYDKDF (reference sequence). The CDR3 region has the DNA TGTGCCACCAGCAGATCCCCGGGGCAGGGGGGCACAGATACGCAGTATTTT. Translated: CATSRSPGQGGTDTQYF.

The chain couples TRBV19 to TRBJ1-1; the D gene is possibly TRBD1 (5 bases). The germline CDR1 and CDR2 sequences are LNHDA and SQIVND (reference sequence). This CDR3 is 15 amino acids long. Trimming took off 3 bases at V and 0 bases at J, with 11 bases between the two ends. CDR3 sequence reads: CASSMGLRVNTEAFF. In DNA form, the CDR3 reads TGTGCCAGTAGTATGGGACTCCGGGTGAACACTGAAGCTTTCTTT.

There are a few counts of this clone. This rearrangement joins TRBV7-6 to TRBJ2-7, with a possible D match to TRBD1 (6 bases). The CDR3 totals 14 residues. Germline V gene sequence: CDR1 SGHVS, CDR2 FNYEAQ. Trimming removed 7 bases at V and 0 bases at J, with 13 bases between. The CDR3 is CASTPQGPSYEQYF. The CDR3 DNA reads as TGTGCCAGCACCCCCCAGGGGCCCTCCTACGAGCAGTACTTC.

This clone was observed once. The rearrangement uses TRBV9 and TRBJ2-2; D is undetermined. Germline assignment: CDR1 SGDLS and CDR2 YYNGEE. This CDR3 region has 13 residues. Trimming took off 0 bases at V and 8 bases at J, with 8 bases between the two ends. In DNA form, the CDR3 reads TGTGCCAGCAGCGTAGTAAGCGCTGGGGAGCTGTTTTTT. It is translated as CASSVVSAGELFF.

This clone is a singleton in its sample. The rearrangement links TRBV6-5 to TRBJ1-1, with 9 bases matching TRBD1. In germline, CDR1 is MNHEY, CDR2 SVGAGI. Trimming took 2 bases from V and 1 from J; bases not matched to a gene: 2. The CDR3 extends over 15 amino acids. Written as DNA, the CDR3 is TGTGCCAGCAGTTACCTGGACAGGGGGAACACTGAAGCTTTCTTT. Translation: CASSYLDRGNTEAFF.

This CDR3 is CASSTRANNEQFF. CDR3 DNA: TGCGCCAGCAGCACCCGCGCGAACAATGAGCAGTTCTTC. The chain employs TRBV4-1 and TRBJ2-1; no reliable D call. The germline V gene encodes CDR1 MGHRA and CDR2 YSYEKL. There are 13 residues in the CDR3. Trimming stripped 5 bases from V and 5 bases from J, with 10 bases between.

The chain joins TRBV2 to TRBJ2-7; 9 positions match TRBD2. Germline V lookup: CDR1 SNHLY, CDR2 FYNNEI. The CDR3 has 15 residues. Germline trimming cut 8 bases from V and 2 bases from J; bases unmatched to any gene: 10. CDR3 sequence (DNA): TGTGCCAGCTTACTAGCGGGCAGGTCGGCCTACGAGCAGTACTTC. It codes for CASLLAGRSAYEQYF.

This chain uses TRBV15 with TRBJ2-7; 7 nucleotides align to TRBD1. V trimming: 0 bases; J trimming: 6 bases; junction bases outside the gene matches: 8. The germline V gene has CDR1 LNHNV and CDR2 YYDKDF (reference sequence). This CDR3 has 15 residues. The CDR3 DNA sequence: TGTGCCACCAGCAGAGATAGGACAGGAGGAAGCGAGCAGTACTTC. This encodes CATSRDRTGGSEQYF.

This chain connects TRBV5-4 to TRBJ1-2, with a possible D match to TRBD1 (6 bases). Per the germline V gene, CDR1 is SGHNT and CDR2 is YYREEE (reference sequence). There are 14 residues in the CDR3. V lost 7 bases and J lost 7, with 20 bases in between. The CDR3 DNA sequence: TGTGCCAGCTCAAGAAGGGGGTACGCAATTGGCTACACCTTC. Protein product: CASSRRGYAIGYTF. Based on the CDR3 plus reference TRBV5-4 and TRBJ1-2, the full variable domain is ETGVTQSPTHLIKTRGQQVTLRCSSQSGHNTVSWYQQALGQGPQFIFQYYREEENGRGNFPPRFSGLQFPNYSSELNVNALELDDSALYLCASSRRGYAIGYTFGSGTRLTVV.

The chain is built from TRBV30 and TRBJ1-5, with 8 bases lining up with TRBD1. The germline V gene has CDR1 GTSNPN and CDR2 SVGIG (reference sequence). J lost 7 bases, V lost 3 bases, and 8 bases had no gene match. This CDR3 is built from 14 residues. CDR3 residues: CAWSPGQGAQPQHF. For the CDR3, the DNA is TGTGCCTGGAGCCCCGGGCAGGGGGCCCAGCCCCAGCATTTT.